This TCR beta chain came from a study of OX40 agonist ivuxolimab in advanced cancers. Profiling relied on immunoSEQ multiplex PCR, and the TCRdb table lists in-frame clones only, not all of them. This sample has around 46,000 clones, with 88% found just once. This CDR3 contains 14 residues. CDR1 and CDR2 from the germline V gene are GTSNPN and SVGIG (reference sequence). J was trimmed by 9 bases and V by 3 bases; bases with no gene match: 7. V usage is TRBV30 and J usage is TRBJ1-6, with 8 bases that match TRBD1. This specimen consisted of CD4+ or CD8+ T cells sorted from blood, obtained in a trial of the OX40 agonist ivuxolimab. The clonotype was recovered from an adult with an advanced solid tumor such as melanoma, head and neck, liver or kidney cancer. CDR3 protein: CAWRGGQAGSPLHF. CDR3 nucleotides: TGTGCCTGGAGGGGGGGACAGGCCGGTTCACCCCTCCACTTT.